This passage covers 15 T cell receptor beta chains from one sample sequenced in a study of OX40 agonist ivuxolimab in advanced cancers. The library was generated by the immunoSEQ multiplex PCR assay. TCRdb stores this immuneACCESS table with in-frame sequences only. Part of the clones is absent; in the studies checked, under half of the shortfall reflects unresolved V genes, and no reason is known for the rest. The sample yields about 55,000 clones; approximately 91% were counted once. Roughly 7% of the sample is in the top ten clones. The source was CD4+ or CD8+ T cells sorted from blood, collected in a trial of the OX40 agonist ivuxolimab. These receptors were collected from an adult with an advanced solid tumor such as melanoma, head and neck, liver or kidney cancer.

The CDR3 region has the DNA TGTGCCAGCAGCCTTAAAGGTGGGACAGATACGCAGTATTTT. It is translated as CASSLKGGTDTQYF. This chain uses TRBV7-9 with TRBJ2-3; no firm D call. V was clipped by 5 bases and J by 3 bases, with 12 bases between them. Germline assignment: CDR1 SEHNR and CDR2 FQNEAQ (reference sequence). The CDR3 runs to 14 residues.

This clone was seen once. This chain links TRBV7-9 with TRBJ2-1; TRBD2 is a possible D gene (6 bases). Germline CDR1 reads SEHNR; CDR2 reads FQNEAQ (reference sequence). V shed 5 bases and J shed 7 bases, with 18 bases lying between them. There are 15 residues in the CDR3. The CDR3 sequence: CASSTGTGVGNEQFF. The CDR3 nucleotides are TGTGCCAGCAGCACGGGTACGGGAGTTGGGAATGAGCAGTTCTTC. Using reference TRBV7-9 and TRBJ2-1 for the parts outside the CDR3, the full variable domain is DTGVSQNPRHKITKRGQNVTFRCDPISEHNRLYWYRQTLGQGPEFLTYFQNEAQLEKSRLLSDRFSAERPKGSFSTLEIQRTEQGDSAMYLCASSTGTGVGNEQFFGPGTRLTVL.

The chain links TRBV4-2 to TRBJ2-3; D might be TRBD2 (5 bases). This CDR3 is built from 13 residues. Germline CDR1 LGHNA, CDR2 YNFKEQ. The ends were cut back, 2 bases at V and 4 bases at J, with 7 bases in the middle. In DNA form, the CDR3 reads TGTGCCAGCAGCCAAACTAGGTCAGATACGCAGTATTTT. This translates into CASSQTRSDTQYF.

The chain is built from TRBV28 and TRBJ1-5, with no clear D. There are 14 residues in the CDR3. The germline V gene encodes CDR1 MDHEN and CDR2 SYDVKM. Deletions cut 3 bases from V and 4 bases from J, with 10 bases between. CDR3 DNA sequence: TGTGCCAGCAGTTTGACAAGGCCGAATCAGCCCCAGCATTTT. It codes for CASSLTRPNQPQHF.

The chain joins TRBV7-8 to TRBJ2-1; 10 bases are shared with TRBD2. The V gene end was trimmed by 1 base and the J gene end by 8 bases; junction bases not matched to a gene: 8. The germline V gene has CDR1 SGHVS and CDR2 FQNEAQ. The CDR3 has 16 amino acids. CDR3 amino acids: CASSLESSGSNYEQFF. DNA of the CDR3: TGTGCCAGCAGCTTAGAATCTAGCGGGAGTAATTATGAGCAGTTCTTC.

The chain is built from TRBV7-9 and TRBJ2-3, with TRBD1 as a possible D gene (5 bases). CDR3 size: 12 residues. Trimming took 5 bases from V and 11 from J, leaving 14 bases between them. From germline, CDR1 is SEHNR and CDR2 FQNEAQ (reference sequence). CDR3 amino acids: CASSLQGPRQYF. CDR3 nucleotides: TGTGCCAGCAGCCTCCAGGGCCCTAGGCAGTATTTT.

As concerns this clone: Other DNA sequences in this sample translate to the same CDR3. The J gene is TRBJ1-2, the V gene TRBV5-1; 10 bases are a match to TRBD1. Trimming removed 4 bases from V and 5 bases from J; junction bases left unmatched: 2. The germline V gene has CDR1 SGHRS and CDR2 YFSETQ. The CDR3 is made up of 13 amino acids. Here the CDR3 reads CASSPGQGYGYTF. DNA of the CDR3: TGCGCCAGCAGCCCGGGACAGGGGTATGGCTACACCTTC.

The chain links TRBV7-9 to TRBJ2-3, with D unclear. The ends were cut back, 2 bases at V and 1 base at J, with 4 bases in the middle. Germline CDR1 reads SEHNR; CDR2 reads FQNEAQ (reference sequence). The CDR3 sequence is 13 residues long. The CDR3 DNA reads TGTGCCAGCAGCTTAAGTGGCACAGATACGCAGTATTTT. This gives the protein CASSLSGTDTQYF.

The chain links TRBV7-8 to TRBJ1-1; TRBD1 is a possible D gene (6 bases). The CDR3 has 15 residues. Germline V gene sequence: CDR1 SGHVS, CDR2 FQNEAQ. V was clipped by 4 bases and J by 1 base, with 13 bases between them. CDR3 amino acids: CASSSRDTWNTEAFF. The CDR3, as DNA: TGTGCCAGCAGCTCACGGGACACCTGGAACACTGAAGCTTTCTTT.

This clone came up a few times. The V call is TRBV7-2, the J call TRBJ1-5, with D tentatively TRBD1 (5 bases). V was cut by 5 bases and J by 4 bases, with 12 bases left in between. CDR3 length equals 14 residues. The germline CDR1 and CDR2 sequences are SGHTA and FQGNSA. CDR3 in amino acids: CASSMTGPNQPQHF. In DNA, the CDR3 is TGTGCCAGCAGCATGACGGGGCCTAATCAGCCCCAGCATTTT.

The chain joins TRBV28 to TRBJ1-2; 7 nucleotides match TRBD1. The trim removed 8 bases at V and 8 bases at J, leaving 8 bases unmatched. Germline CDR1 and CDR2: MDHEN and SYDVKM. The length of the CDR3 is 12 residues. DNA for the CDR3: TGTGCCAGCGCCTCACAGGGGAAGGGCTACACCTTC. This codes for CASASQGKGYTF.

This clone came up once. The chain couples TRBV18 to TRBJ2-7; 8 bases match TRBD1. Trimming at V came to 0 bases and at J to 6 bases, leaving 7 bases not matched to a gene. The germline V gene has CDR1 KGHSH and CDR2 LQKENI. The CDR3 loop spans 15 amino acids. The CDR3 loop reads CASSPPNRGVGEQYF. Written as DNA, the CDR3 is TGTGCCAGCTCACCACCTAACAGGGGGGTTGGCGAGCAGTACTTC. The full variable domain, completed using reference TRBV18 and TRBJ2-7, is NAGVMQNPRHLVRRRGQEARLRCSPMKGHSHVYWYRQLPEEGLKFMVYLQKENIIDESGMPKERFSAEFPKEGPSILRIQQVVRGDSAAYFCASSPPNRGVGEQYFGPGTRLTVT.

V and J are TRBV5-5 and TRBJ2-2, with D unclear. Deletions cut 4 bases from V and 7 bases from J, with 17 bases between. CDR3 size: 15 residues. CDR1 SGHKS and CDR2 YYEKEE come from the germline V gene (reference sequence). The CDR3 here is CASSRALVRFGELFF. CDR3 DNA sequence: TGTGCCAGCAGCCGTGCCCTAGTGAGATTCGGGGAGCTGTTTTTT.

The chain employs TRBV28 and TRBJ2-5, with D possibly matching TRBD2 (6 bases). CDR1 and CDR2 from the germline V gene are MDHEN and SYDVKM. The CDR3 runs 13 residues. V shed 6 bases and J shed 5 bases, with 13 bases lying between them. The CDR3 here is CASSLGGSETQYF. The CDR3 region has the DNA TGTGCCAGCAGCCTGGGGGGATCGGAGACCCAGTACTTC.

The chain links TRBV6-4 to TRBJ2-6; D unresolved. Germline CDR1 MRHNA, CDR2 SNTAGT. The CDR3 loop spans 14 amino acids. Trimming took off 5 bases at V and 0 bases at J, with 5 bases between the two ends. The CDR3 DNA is TGTGCCAGCAGTATGAGCTCTGGGGCCAACGTCCTGACTTTC. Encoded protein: CASSMSSGANVLTF.